This TCR beta chain was recorded in a study of shared clonotypes between healthy human individuals. CDR1 is SQVTM, CDR2 ANQGSEA, per germline. V shed 5 bases and J 7 bases; nucleotides not matched to a gene: 7. This CDR3 comprises 12 residues. Overall study results and limits: Memory subsets generally showed lower estimated richness than naive subsets. Researchers sampled only blood; tissue repertoires likely differ.

Clones were sequenced by immunoSEQ multiplex PCR, and TCRdb holds only the in-frame ones, with some missing. The sample yields about 2 million clones, over 85% seen once. On this clone itself: Its antigen is still unknown.

CD45RO-negative, CCR7-selected cells formed the naive CD8 fraction, which excluded terminally differentiated effector memory CD45RA+ cells. The receptor's source is a man aged 18 to 35 in good health. The sample taken for sequencing was naive CD8+ T cells sorted from blood. The genes are TRBV29-1 and TRBJ1-2; 7 nucleotides line up with TRBD1. CDR3 in amino acids: CSVLVGGLGYTF. The CDR3 coding sequence is TGCAGCGTTTTAGTAGGGGGCCTTGGCTACACCTTC.